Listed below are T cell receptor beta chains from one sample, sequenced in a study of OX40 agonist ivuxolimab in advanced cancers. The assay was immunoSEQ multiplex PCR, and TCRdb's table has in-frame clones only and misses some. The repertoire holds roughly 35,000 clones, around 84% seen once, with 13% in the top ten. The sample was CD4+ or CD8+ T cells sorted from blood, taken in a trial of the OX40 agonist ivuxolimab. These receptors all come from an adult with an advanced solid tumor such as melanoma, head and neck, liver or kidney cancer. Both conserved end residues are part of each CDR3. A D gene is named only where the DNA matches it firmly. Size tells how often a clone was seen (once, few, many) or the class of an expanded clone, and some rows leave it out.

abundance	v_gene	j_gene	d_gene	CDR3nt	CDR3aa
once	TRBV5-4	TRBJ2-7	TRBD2	TGTGCCAGCAGCTCGGATGGAGGACTAGCGGGGGCCTACGAGCAGTACTTC	CASSSDGGLAGAYEQYF
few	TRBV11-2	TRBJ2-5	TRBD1	TGTGCCAGCAGCTTGGGGACAGGGACGAGAGAGACCCAGTACTTC	CASSLGTGTRETQYF
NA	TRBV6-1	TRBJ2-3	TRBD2	TGTGCCAGCAGCGCAGCGGGGACGGTGCGTACGCAGTATTTT	CASSAAGTVRTQYF
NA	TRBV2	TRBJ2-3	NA	TGTGCCAGCACCCCGGAGAAAGGGGCTGCAGATACGCAGTATTTT	CASTPEKGAADTQYF
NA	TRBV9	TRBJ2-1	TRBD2	TGTGCCAGCAGCGAAGGGACTAGAAGGTACAATGAGCAGTTCTTC	CASSEGTRRYNEQFF
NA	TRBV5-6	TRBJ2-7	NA	TGTGCCAGCAGCCCGGCCGGCGGGCGCGCCTACGAGCAGTACTTC	CASSPAGGRAYEQYF
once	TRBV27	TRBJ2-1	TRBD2	TGTGCCAGCACGGTTAGACGGGCAGGGGCGGACGGCGGGGGGTACAATGAGCAGTTCTTC	CASTVRRAGADGGGYNEQFF
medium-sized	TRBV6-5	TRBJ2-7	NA	TGTGCCAGCTCGCACAGGGACGGCTACGAGCAGTACTTC	CASSHRDGYEQYF
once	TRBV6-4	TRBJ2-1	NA	TGTGCCAGCAGTGACTCCCCGGTTTTCGGTAACAATGAGCAGTTCTTC	CASSDSPVFGNNEQFF
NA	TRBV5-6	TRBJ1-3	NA	TGTGCCACCTTGAACGTCCCTGGAAACACCATATATTTT	CATLNVPGNTIYF
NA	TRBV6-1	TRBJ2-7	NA	TGTGCCAGCATTCGGGGATACTACGAGCAGTACTTC	CASIRGYYEQYF